This TCR beta chain was sequenced for a study of identical twins. General study points: High-abundance cord blood beta clonotypes had fewer insertions; memory repertoires showed none.

With 4 bases removed from V and 7 bases from J, the gap between germline ends came to 13 bases. The CDR3 length is 13 residues. Germline CDR1 MGHRA, CDR2 YSYEKL. Unique molecular identifiers were present on the cDNA, and a universal primer site came from template switching. TCRdb analysed the 5' RACE reads with MiXCR anew, one entry per CDR3 protein. Among 200,000 to 300,000 distinct CDR3 sequences, 5.5% to 8% were seen once, and the ten largest hold roughly 3.9%. This clonotype appeared many times. Its antigen is not known. This same sample was also taken into another study, of yellow fever vaccine responses in identical twins.

This clonotype originated in a woman aged 18-35 years in good health. The chain uses TRBV4-1 and TRBJ2-5; perhaps D is TRBD1 or TRBD2 (5 bases each). Source material: memory (CD45RO+) T cells sorted from blood. CDR3 sequence (DNA): TGCGCCAGCAGCCCCTTAGGGACGGGGACCCAGTACTTC. The encoded protein is CASSPLGTGTQYF.